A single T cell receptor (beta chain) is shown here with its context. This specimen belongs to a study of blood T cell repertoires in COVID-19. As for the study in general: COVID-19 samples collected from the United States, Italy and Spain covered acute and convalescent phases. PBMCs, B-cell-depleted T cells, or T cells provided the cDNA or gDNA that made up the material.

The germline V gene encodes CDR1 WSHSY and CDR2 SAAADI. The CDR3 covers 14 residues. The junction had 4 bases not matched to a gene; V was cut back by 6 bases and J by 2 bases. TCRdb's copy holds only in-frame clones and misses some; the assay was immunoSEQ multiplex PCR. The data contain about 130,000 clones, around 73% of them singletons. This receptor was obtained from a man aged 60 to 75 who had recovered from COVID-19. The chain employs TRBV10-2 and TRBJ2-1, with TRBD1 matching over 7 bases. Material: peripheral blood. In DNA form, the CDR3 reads TGCGCCAGCAGCTTAGGGGGCCCCTACAATGAGCAGTTCTTC. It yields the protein CASSLGGPYNEQFF.